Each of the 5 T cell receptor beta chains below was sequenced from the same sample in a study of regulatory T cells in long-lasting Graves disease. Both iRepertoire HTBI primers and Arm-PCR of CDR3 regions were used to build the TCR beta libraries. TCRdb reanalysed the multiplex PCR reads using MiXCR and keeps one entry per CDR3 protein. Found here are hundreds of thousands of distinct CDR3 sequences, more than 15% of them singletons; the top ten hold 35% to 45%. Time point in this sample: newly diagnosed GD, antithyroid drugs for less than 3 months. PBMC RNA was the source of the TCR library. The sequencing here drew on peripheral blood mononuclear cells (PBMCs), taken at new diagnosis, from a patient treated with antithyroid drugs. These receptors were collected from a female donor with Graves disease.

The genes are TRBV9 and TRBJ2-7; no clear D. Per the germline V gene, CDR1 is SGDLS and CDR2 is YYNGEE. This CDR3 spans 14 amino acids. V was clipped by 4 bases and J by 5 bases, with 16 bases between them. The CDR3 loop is CASSPRTQRDEQYF. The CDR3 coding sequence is TGTGCCAGCAGCCCCCGGACCCAACGAGACGAGCAGTACTTC.

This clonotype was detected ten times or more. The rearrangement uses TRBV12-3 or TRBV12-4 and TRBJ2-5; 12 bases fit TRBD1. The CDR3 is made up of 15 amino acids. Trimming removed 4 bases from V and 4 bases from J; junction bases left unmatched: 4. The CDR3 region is CASSWGQGARETQYF. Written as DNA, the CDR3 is TGTGCCAGCAGTTGGGGACAGGGGGCCCGAGAGACCCAGTACTTC.

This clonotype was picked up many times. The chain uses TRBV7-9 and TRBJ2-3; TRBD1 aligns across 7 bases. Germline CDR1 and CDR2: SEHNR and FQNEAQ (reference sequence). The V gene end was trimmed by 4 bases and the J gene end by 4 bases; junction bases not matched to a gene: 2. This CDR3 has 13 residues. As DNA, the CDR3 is TGTGCCAGCAGCTCAGGACAGGCAGATACGCAGTATTTT. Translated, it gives CASSSGQADTQYF.

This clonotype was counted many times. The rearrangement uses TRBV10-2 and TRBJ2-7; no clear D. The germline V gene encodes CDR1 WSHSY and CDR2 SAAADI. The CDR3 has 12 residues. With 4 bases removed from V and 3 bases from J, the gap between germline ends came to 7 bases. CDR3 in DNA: TGCGCCAGCAGTGCTGGACGCTACGAGCAGTACTTC. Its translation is CASSAGRYEQYF.

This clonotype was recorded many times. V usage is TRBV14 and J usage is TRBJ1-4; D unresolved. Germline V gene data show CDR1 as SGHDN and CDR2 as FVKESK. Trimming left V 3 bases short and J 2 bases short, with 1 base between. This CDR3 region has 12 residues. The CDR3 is CASSHTNEKLFF. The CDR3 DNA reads TGTGCCAGCAGCCATACTAATGAAAAACTGTTTTTT.